This TCR beta chain was sequenced in a study of T cell repertoires in cytomegalovirus infection (dated by TCRdb to between 2018 and 2020). Context from the whole study: The HLA type of each donor mattered for the analysis, because public TCR beta signatures pointed to carriage of CMV infection along with the matching HLA type. Here is what the overall study found, with its caveats: The ex vivo response was dominated by HLA-C-restricted CMV-specific TCR beta clonotypes, and the single most frequent clonotype in two of eight donors was supplied by these HLA-C-restricted clonotypes. In both this cohort and an independent roughly 350-donor cohort, the cumulative frequency of public TCR beta family members distinguished carriers of CMV infection plus the relevant HLA type.

With respect to this clonotype: Its recognized antigen is unknown. Base-call qualities are not available, and no considerably larger clone is one nucleotide away.

Sequencing took place on an Illumina HiSeq 1500. TCRdb redid the processing of the public reads, applying fastp at Q25 and MiXCR, and retained in-frame beta chains. Rows are unified per CDR3 protein, each entry keeping the most common DNA and genes. The sample includes 200,000 to 250,000 distinct CDR3 sequences, with 22% observed a single time. The ten largest clones take up around a sixth of the sample. Via the germline V gene, CDR1 is SGHRS and CDR2 YFSETQ. The CDR3 numbers 16 residues from cysteine through phenylalanine. Of all the DNA, just the CDR3 is kept, 48 bases in frame from base 1. From V the trimming removes 2 bases and from J it removes 7 bases, while the gene matches leave 5 bases of the junction unaccounted for.

Recombination joined TRBV5-1 with TRBJ2-2, with TRBD2 identical over 13 junction bases. Source material: CD8+ T cells from PBMCs. This receptor was taken from a human donor in good health (CMV status not recorded). Some clones in this sample may be carry-over from other donors' samples. The DNA reads TGCGCCAGCAGCTTCACTAGCGGGGGGGCCGACGGGGAGCTGTTTTTT. It codes for CASSFTSGGADGELFF.